The clone carrying this T cell receptor (beta chain) was picked up a small number of times. The antigen remains unidentified. The data derive from a study of response to subunit inactivated influenza vaccine. Study conclusions and caveats: New T cells are recruited in small numbers by each seasonal influenza vaccination, according to the authors' suggestion.

Germline V CDR1 and CDR2: SEHNR, FQNEAQ (reference sequence). The CDR3 has 16 amino acids. Trimming removed 7 bases from V and 3 bases from J; junction bases left unmatched: 11. TCRdb reprocessed the RT-PCR reads via MiXCR and lists one record per CDR3 protein. The data contain about 520,000 distinct CDR3 sequences, around 7.9% of them singletons. The rearrangement uses TRBV7-9 and TRBJ2-5; TRBD2 matches at 10 bases. The starting material was PBMCs from blood, obtained 23 months after vaccination. The TCR sequence derives from a man between 50 and 75 years old who received an inactivated influenza vaccine. For the CDR3, the DNA is TGTGCCAGCACCCCGAGCGGGAGGGCTCCAAAAGAGACCCAGTACTTC. Protein sequence: CASTPSGRAPKETQYF.